A single sample gave rise to the 5 T cell receptor beta chains below, sequenced in a study of blood T cell repertoires in COVID-19. Here immunoSEQ multiplex PCR was the method, and the copy in TCRdb shows in-frame clones only, minus some. The data show a few hundred thousand clones, roughly 90% seen once. Sample: PBMCs or T cells enriched from blood (not recorded which). These TCRs come from a woman aged 40 to 50 who had recovered from COVID-19.

The chain carries TRBV7-2 and TRBJ2-7; perhaps TRBD1 as D (6 bases). This CDR3 spans 14 amino acids. Per the germline V gene, CDR1 is SGHTA and CDR2 is FQGNSA. V gave up 4 bases and J gave up 7 bases, with 17 bases separating them. CDR3 protein: CASSSRPQGGEQYF. In DNA, the CDR3 is TGTGCCAGCAGCTCTAGGCCACAGGGCGGGGAGCAGTACTTC.

The chain carries TRBV7-9 and TRBJ1-4; D not certain. Germline V gives CDR1 SEHNR, CDR2 FQNEAQ (reference sequence). The CDR3 loop spans 14 amino acids. V lost 5 bases to trimming and J lost 6 bases, with 13 bases between them. CDR3 sequence (DNA): TGTGCCAGCAGCCCCGAGTTTCCCGATGAAAAACTGTTTTTT. Amino acid sequence: CASSPEFPDEKLFF.

Turning to this clone: The same CDR3 also results from other DNA sequences found in this sample. The V call is TRBV9, the J call TRBJ1-2; TRBD1 agrees at 7 bases. Trimming took 0 bases from V and 4 from J; bases not matched to a gene: 0. The CDR3 is 13 residues long. Germline lookup yields CDR1 SGDLS and CDR2 YYNGEE. CDR3 sequence reads: CASSVDRGYGYTF. The DNA of the CDR3 is TGTGCCAGCAGCGTAGACAGGGGCTATGGCTACACCTTC.

The V gene is TRBV19, the J gene TRBJ2-2; 7 bases match TRBD1. Looked up from germline, CDR1 is LNHDA and CDR2 is SQIVND (reference sequence). V shed 10 bases and J 7 bases; nucleotides not matched to a gene: 15. The CDR3 consists of 15 residues. CDR3 DNA: TGTGCCATTTCAAATGCAGGGGGAAAGGTCGGGGAGCTGTTTTTT. Translation gives CAISNAGGKVGELFF.

The chain is built from TRBV5-4 and TRBJ2-5; 7 bases agree with TRBD2. Germline trimming cut 1 base from V and 5 bases from J; bases unmatched to any gene: 5. This CDR3 has 14 amino acids. Germline V CDR1 and CDR2: SGHNT, YYREEE (reference sequence). The CDR3 DNA reads as TGTGCCAGCAGCTTGTGGGGAGGGTGGGAGACCCAGTACTTC. This encodes CASSLWGGWETQYF. Filled out from reference TRBV5-4 and TRBJ2-5, the complete variable domain reads ETGVTQSPTHLIKTRGQQVTLRCSSQSGHNTVSWYQQALGQGPQFIFQYYREEENGRGNFPPRFSGLQFPNYSSELNVNALELDDSALYLCASSLWGGWETQYFGPGTRLLVL.